These 29 T cell receptor beta chains came from one sample sequenced in a study of T cell responses to AZD1222 COVID-19 vaccine. This table comes from immunoSEQ multiplex PCR, and its TCRdb copy is limited to in-frame clones, with some not included. The sample consists of 150,000 or so clones, 91% of them appearing once. The specimen was peripheral blood, collected on day 0 of AZD1222 vaccination. The receptors shown here come from an adult in good health.

The chain uses TRBV2 and TRBJ1-6; TRBD1 might be the D (6 bases). CDR1 is SNHLY and CDR2 is FYNNEI in the germline V gene. V was cut by 2 bases and J by 9 bases, with 14 bases left in between. The CDR3 runs to 15 residues. The CDR3, as DNA: TGTGCCAGCAGTGAAATGGGGGCTCGAAGTTCACCCCTCCACTTT. Translating gives CASSEMGARSSPLHF.

The rearrangement links TRBV6-1 to TRBJ1-5; D remains ambiguous. The V end was cut by 1 base, the J end by 3 bases, with 19 bases between. CDR1 and CDR2 from the germline V gene are MNHNS and SASEGT. There are 18 residues in the CDR3. In DNA, the CDR3 is TGTGCCAGCAGTGAAGTCGGGGTTCTGAGAGGGAACAATCAGCCCCAGCATTTT. Its translation: CASSEVGVLRGNNQPQHF.

The chain joins TRBV19 to TRBJ1-2, with TRBD1 as a possible D gene (6 bases). The CDR3 runs to 14 residues. The V and J ends lost 4 bases and 7 bases respectively, with 16 bases between them. Germline CDR1 LNHDA, CDR2 SQIVND (reference sequence). The CDR3 loop reads CASSTSRGKRGYTF. The CDR3 region has the DNA TGTGCCAGTAGTACGTCGAGGGGGAAGCGTGGCTACACCTTC.

The rearrangement uses TRBV28 and TRBJ1-4, with no clear D. V dropped 6 bases and J dropped 0 bases, with 11 bases sitting between them. The CDR3 loop spans 15 amino acids. CDR1 is MDHEN and CDR2 is SYDVKM in the germline V gene. CDR3 region: CASSSPQSTNEKLFF. The CDR3 nucleotides are TGTGCCAGCAGCTCCCCCCAGTCAACTAATGAAAAACTGTTTTTT.

V usage is TRBV6-5 and J usage is TRBJ2-5; D is perhaps TRBD2 (5 bases). The CDR3 totals 15 residues. Germline V gene data show CDR1 as MNHEY and CDR2 as SVGAGI. V was pared by 4 bases and J by 4 bases, with 16 bases between. The CDR3 bases are TGTGCCAGCAGTTCCCCTGTCACTAGACGAGAGACCCAGTACTTC. Encoded protein: CASSSPVTRRETQYF.

The gene calls are TRBV11-2 and TRBJ1-2, with D perhaps TRBD1 (6 bases). V shed 5 bases and J shed 6 bases, with 16 bases lying between them. The CDR3 length is 14 residues. CDR1 is SGHAT, CDR2 FQNNGV, per germline. CDR3 sequence reads: CASSIGLGGDGYTF. CDR3 sequence (DNA): TGTGCCAGCAGCATCGGGCTAGGGGGTGATGGCTACACCTTC. The complete variable domain, with remaining parts taken from reference TRBV11-2 and TRBJ1-2, reads EAGVAQSPRYKIIEKRQSVAFWCNPISGHATLYWYQQILGQGPKLLIQFQNNGVVDDSQLPKDRFSAERLKGVDSTLKIQPAKLEDSAVYLCASSIGLGGDGYTFGSGTRLTVV.

This clone was counted between two and nine times. Here the CDR3 DNA reads TGTGCCACTTCCCGGAACAATGAGCAGTTCTTC. It translates to CATSRNNEQFF. V usage is TRBV24-1 and J usage is TRBJ2-1; D is undetermined. CDR1 KGHDR and CDR2 SFDVKD come from the germline V gene. Trimming took 10 bases from V and 5 from J, leaving 8 bases between them. CDR3 length: 11 residues.

This chain joins TRBV7-9 and TRBJ2-7; D possibly uses TRBD1 or TRBD2 (5 bases each). Germline assignment: CDR1 SEHNR and CDR2 FQNEAQ (reference sequence). The CDR3 extends over 17 amino acids. Trimming left V 0 bases short and J 0 bases short, with 15 bases between. The CDR3 DNA reads as TGTGCCAGCAGCTTAGCGGGGCCGGGGACCGACTCCTACGAGCAGTACTTC. It specifies CASSLAGPGTDSYEQYF. Supplemented by reference TRBV7-9 and TRBJ2-7, the full variable domain reads DTGVSQNPRHKITKRGQNVTFRCDPISEHNRLYWYRQTLGQGPEFLTYFQNEAQLEKSRLLSDRFSAERPKGSFSTLEIQRTEQGDSAMYLCASSLAGPGTDSYEQYFGPGTRLTVT.

This chain uses TRBV12-3 or TRBV12-4 with TRBJ2-2; 8 bases are shared with TRBD2. The trim removed 6 bases at V and 6 bases at J, leaving 0 bases unmatched. The CDR3 is 12 residues long. The CDR3 spells CASRTSAGELFF. CDR3 DNA: TGTGCCAGCAGGACTAGCGCCGGGGAGCTGTTTTTT.

V gene TRBV2 combines with J gene TRBJ2-2; the D gene is possibly TRBD1 (6 bases). V gave up 11 bases and J gave up 6 bases, with 22 bases separating them. CDR3 length equals 15 residues. Germline V gene data show CDR1 as SNHLY and CDR2 as FYNNEI. This CDR3 is CASFRPGERAGELFF. The CDR3 DNA follows: TGTGCCTCCTTCCGCCCAGGGGAGAGGGCCGGGGAGCTGTTTTTT.

In this sample, this clone turned up a few times. The chain's CDR3 is CASSLKSWAGVRTTNEKLFF. CDR3 in DNA: TGCGCCAGCAGCTTGAAATCTTGGGCAGGGGTTCGGACAACTAATGAAAAACTGTTTTTT. The chain uses TRBV5-1 and TRBJ1-4, with D perhaps matching TRBD1 (6 bases). The germline V gene has CDR1 SGHRS and CDR2 YFSETQ. The CDR3 sequence is 20 residues long. V lost 1 base and J 0 bases, leaving 22 bases between the germline ends.

The J gene is TRBJ1-5, the V gene TRBV6-1; D unclear. The V end was cut by 0 bases, the J end by 4 bases, with 10 bases between. Looked up from germline, CDR1 is MNHNS and CDR2 is SASEGT. The CDR3 extends over 15 amino acids. CDR3 residues: CASSEAVGPNQPQHF. The CDR3, as DNA: TGTGCCAGCAGTGAAGCGGTTGGGCCTAATCAGCCCCAGCATTTT.

The rearrangement joins TRBV4-2 to TRBJ1-1; perhaps TRBD1 as D (6 bases). CDR1 is LGHNA, CDR2 YNFKEQ, per germline. Trimming left V 4 bases short and J 10 bases short, with 19 bases between. The CDR3 has 14 amino acids. The CDR3 region is CASSLENRATGAFF. In nucleotides, the CDR3 is TGTGCCAGCAGCCTGGAGAACAGGGCTACGGGAGCTTTCTTT.

V is TRBV6-5 and J is TRBJ1-6; 11 nucleotides agree with TRBD1. Germline assignment: CDR1 MNHEY and CDR2 SVGAGI. With 4 bases clipped from V and 8 bases from J, the junction kept 7 bases outside the gene matches. The CDR3 sequence is 16 residues long. CDR3 in amino acids: CASSSPLGQGDSPLHF. CDR3 in DNA: TGTGCCAGCAGTTCGCCATTGGGACAGGGGGATTCACCCCTCCACTTT.

The rearrangement uses TRBV5-1 and TRBJ2-1; D may be TRBD1 or TRBD2 (5 bases each). Trimming stripped 1 base from V and 2 bases from J, with 10 bases between. CDR3 length: 15 residues. In germline, CDR1 is SGHRS, CDR2 YFSETQ. CDR3 amino acids: CASSLMGDAYNEQFF. In DNA form, the CDR3 reads TGCGCCAGCAGCTTGATGGGGGACGCCTACAATGAGCAGTTCTTC.

This clone has a handful of counts. The gene calls are TRBV19 and TRBJ1-1, with no clear D. The CDR3 contains 15 residues. CDR1 is LNHDA, CDR2 SQIVND, per germline (reference sequence). The germline V and J ends were trimmed by 1 base and 0 bases, with 9 bases remaining between them. CDR3 sequence reads: CASSIAFYMNTEAFF. CDR3 coding DNA: TGTGCCAGTAGTATAGCCTTCTATATGAACACTGAAGCTTTCTTT.

The CDR3 bases are TGTGCCAGCAGCTCCCGAAGGACTAGCGGATCTGAGGAGCAGTTCTTC. It translates to CASSSRRTSGSEEQFF. The V gene is TRBV7-2, the J gene TRBJ2-1; 10 nucleotides match TRBD2. This CDR3 region has 16 residues. Germline CDR1 SGHTA, CDR2 FQGNSA. V lost 4 bases, J lost 10 bases, and 13 bases stayed unmatched.

This clone appeared once. The chain recombines TRBV6-5 with TRBJ1-5; TRBD1 aligns across 7 bases. The CDR3 has 15 residues. With 7 bases clipped from V and 1 base from J, the junction kept 7 bases outside the gene matches. CDR1 MNHEY and CDR2 SVGAGI come from the germline V gene. In DNA form, the CDR3 reads TGTGCCAGCACTTCCCCGGACAGGAGCAATCAGCCCCAGCATTTT. Protein sequence: CASTSPDRSNQPQHF.

The J gene is TRBJ1-3, the V gene TRBV29-1; D perhaps matches TRBD1 (6 bases). Germline V CDR1 and CDR2: SQVTM, ANQGSEA. V shed 7 bases and J shed 4 bases, with 11 bases lying between them. The CDR3 totals 12 residues. The CDR3 DNA is TGCAGCGCCGGGGGGCGGGGAAACACCATATATTTT. It specifies CSAGGRGNTIYF.

The gene calls are TRBV9 and TRBJ2-2, with 9 bases fitting TRBD1. This CDR3 has 16 residues. V gave up 4 bases and J gave up 0 bases; unmatched junction bases: 4. Germline CDR1 reads SGDLS; CDR2 reads YYNGEE. For the CDR3, the DNA is TGTGCCAGCAGCCCAGGACAGGGGCCGAACACCGGGGAGCTGTTTTTT. Protein sequence: CASSPGQGPNTGELFF.

This chain uses TRBV27 with TRBJ1-2; possibly TRBD1 for D (6 bases). With 2 bases removed from V and 7 bases from J, the gap between germline ends came to 14 bases. The CDR3 spans 14 residues. The germline gives CDR1 MNHEY, CDR2 SMNVEV (reference sequence). CDR3 region: CASSLGQGHGGYTF. CDR3 DNA: TGTGCCAGCAGTTTAGGGCAGGGGCATGGTGGCTACACCTTC.

In its sample, this clone was seen a few times. This chain links TRBV28 with TRBJ2-7; D perhaps matches TRBD1 (6 bases). V lost 6 bases, J lost 2 bases, and 17 bases lay in between. The germline V gene encodes CDR1 MDHEN and CDR2 SYDVKM. This CDR3 is 15 amino acids long. The CDR3 DNA follows: TGTGCCAGCAGACAGGGAGAGGTCGGGGCCTACGAGCAGTACTTC. It codes for CASRQGEVGAYEQYF.

The chain uses TRBV6-6 and TRBJ1-1; D is ambiguous. Trimming left V 6 bases short and J 0 bases short, with 8 bases between. The V gene's germline CDR1 is MNHNY and CDR2 SVGAGI (reference sequence). The CDR3 spans 13 residues. The CDR3 loop is CASSLRMNTEAFF. CDR3 coding DNA: TGTGCCAGCAGCCTCCGGATGAACACTGAAGCTTTCTTT.

The rearrangement uses TRBV14 and TRBJ2-2, with D unclear. There are 15 residues in the CDR3. Germline lookup yields CDR1 SGHDN and CDR2 FVKESK. Trimming took off 1 base at V and 7 bases at J, with 13 bases between the two ends. The chain's CDR3 is CASSQAAILGGELFF. The CDR3 DNA follows: TGTGCCAGCAGCCAAGCCGCGATTCTCGGCGGGGAGCTGTTTTTT.

The CDR3 loop reads CAWDGHSGNTIYF. CDR3 nucleotides: TGTGCCTGGGACGGACACTCTGGAAACACCATATATTTT. The rearrangement links TRBV30 to TRBJ1-3, with D tentatively TRBD1 (5 bases). This CDR3 is 13 amino acids long. Germline loops: CDR1 GTSNPN, CDR2 SVGIG (reference sequence). V lost 5 bases, J lost 0 bases, and 8 bases lay in between.

The chain links TRBV28 to TRBJ1-6; D uncertain. The length of the CDR3 is 14 residues. Germline V CDR1 and CDR2: MDHEN, SYDVKM. V lost 6 bases, J lost 6 bases, and 12 bases lay in between. The CDR3 spells CASSRSGFNSPLHF. The CDR3 DNA reads as TGTGCCAGCAGCCGCTCGGGATTTAATTCACCCCTCCACTTT.

This clone appeared a single time. The chain carries TRBV11-2 and TRBJ2-7, with 11 bases aligning to TRBD2. The germline CDR1 and CDR2 sequences are SGHAT and FQNNGV. The CDR3 has 16 residues. Losses at the gene ends were 1 base for V and 6 bases for J; bases not matched to a gene: 8. The CDR3 DNA follows: TGTGCCAGCAGCTTAGTGGCGGCGCTAGCGGGAGGCGAGCAGTACTTC. It encodes CASSLVAALAGGEQYF.

This sequence joins TRBV19 and TRBJ2-1, with TRBD1 identical over 7 bases. Trimming at V came to 1 base and at J to 7 bases, leaving 7 bases not matched to a gene. This CDR3 is 15 amino acids long. The germline V gene has CDR1 LNHDA and CDR2 SQIVND (reference sequence). In DNA, the CDR3 is TGTGCCAGTAGTATAGGTCAGGGGGTAAGGAATGAGCAGTTCTTC. It yields the protein CASSIGQGVRNEQFF.

The chain carries TRBV20-1 and TRBJ2-5; D may match TRBD1 or TRBD2 (6 bases each). Trimming took 3 bases from V and 5 from J, leaving 25 bases between them. The CDR3 length is 17 residues. Per the germline V gene, CDR1 is DFQATT and CDR2 is SNEGSKA (reference sequence). The chain's CDR3 is CSASMLPDARGPETQYF. The CDR3 region has the DNA TGCAGTGCTAGTATGCTTCCTGACGCCCGGGGGCCGGAGACCCAGTACTTC.